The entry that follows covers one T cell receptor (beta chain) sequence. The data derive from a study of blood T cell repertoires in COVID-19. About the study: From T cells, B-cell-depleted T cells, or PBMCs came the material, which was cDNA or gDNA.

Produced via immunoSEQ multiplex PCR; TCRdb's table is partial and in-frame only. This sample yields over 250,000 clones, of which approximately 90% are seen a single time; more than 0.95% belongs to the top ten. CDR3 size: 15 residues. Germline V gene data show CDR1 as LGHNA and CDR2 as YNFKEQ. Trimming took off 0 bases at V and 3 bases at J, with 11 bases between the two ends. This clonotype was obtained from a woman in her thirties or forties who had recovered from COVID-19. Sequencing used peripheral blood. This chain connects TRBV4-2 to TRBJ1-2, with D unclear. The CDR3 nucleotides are TGTGCCAGCAGCCAAGAGAGGGCGGTAGACTATGGCTACACCTTC. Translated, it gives CASSQERAVDYGYTF.